This T cell receptor (beta chain) appears in the sequencing data of a study of cytomegalovirus exposure and HLA in healthy donors. Findings and caveats of the study: A missense DCLRE1C variant was associated with V- and J-gene trimming of TCR beta chains in a later analysis, and an independent cohort replicated the association. Sequence variants that were highly shared formed a cluster that was likely a sequencing artifact. Among TCR beta chains, those listed as cytomegalovirus-associated numbered around 160.

For this clone: As yet, its antigen is unknown.

Vbeta (60) and Jbeta (13) primers were used in the PCR. Profiling relied on immunoSEQ multiplex PCR, and the TCRdb table lists in-frame clones only, not all of them. The table shows about 160,000 clones, with 75% to 85% occurring only once. Germline V gene sequence: CDR1 MDHEN, CDR2 SYDVKM. V lost 3 bases and J lost 0, with 11 bases in between. The CDR3 is 16 amino acids. This chain joins TRBV28 and TRBJ1-4; D perhaps matches TRBD1 (5 bases). The sequence was collected from a woman in her fifties or sixties in good health and CMV-seronegative. Specimen: PBMCs. CDR3 nucleotide sequence: TGTGCCAGCAGTTTTTGGGACTTATCAACTAATGAAAAACTGTTTTTT. It is translated as CASSFWDLSTNEKLFF.